This record concerns one TCR beta chain sequence. This sample is part of a study of technical replicates of blood from four donors. Sequenced by immunoSEQ multiplex PCR; TCRdb stores in-frame clones only, minus some. In the table there are roughly 68,000 clones, just over 90% of which are singletons. Germline loops: CDR1 SEHNR, CDR2 FQNEAQ (reference sequence). The length of the CDR3 is 16 residues. V lost 1 base, J lost 5 bases, and 8 bases stayed unmatched. The chain links TRBV7-9 to TRBJ2-5, with TRBD2 identical over 9 bases. The sequencing sample was made of PBMCs. This TCR was sampled from a human donor in good health. Some clones in this sample may be carry-over from other donors' samples. This chain's CDR3 is CASSLGSAGGWETQYF. CDR3 coding DNA: TGTGCCAGCAGCTTAGGGTCAGCGGGGGGATGGGAGACCCAGTACTTC.